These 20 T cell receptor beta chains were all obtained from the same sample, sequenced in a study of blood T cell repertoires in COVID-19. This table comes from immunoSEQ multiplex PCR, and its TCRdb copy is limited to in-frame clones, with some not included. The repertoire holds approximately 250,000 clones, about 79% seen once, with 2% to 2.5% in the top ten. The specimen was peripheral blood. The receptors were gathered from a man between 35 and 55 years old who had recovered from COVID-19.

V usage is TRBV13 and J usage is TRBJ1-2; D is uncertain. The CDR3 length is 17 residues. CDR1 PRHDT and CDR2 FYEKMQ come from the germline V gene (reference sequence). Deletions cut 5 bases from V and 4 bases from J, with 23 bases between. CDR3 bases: TGTGCCAGCAGCCTCGATTTGGGTACGGGGAGAGGCTATGGCTACACCTTC. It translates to CASSLDLGTGRGYGYTF.

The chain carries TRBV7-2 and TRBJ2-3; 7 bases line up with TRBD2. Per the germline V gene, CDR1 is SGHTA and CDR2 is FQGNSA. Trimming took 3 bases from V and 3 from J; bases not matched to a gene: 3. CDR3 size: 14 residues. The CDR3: CASSLGGRTDTQYF. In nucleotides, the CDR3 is TGTGCCAGCAGCTTGGGCGGGAGAACAGATACGCAGTATTTT.

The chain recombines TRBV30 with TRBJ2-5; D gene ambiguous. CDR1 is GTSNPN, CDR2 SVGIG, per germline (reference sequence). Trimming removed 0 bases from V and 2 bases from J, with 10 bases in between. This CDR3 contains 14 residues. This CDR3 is CAWSVLGRQETQYF. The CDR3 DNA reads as TGTGCCTGGAGTGTACTGGGCAGACAAGAGACCCAGTACTTC.

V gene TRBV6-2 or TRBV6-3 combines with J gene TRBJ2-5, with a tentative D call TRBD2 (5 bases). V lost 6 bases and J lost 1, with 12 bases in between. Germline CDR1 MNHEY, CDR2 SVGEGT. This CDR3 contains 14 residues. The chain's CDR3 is CASSPSSVQETQYF. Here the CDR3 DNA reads TGTGCCAGCAGCCCCAGTAGCGTCCAAGAGACCCAGTACTTC.

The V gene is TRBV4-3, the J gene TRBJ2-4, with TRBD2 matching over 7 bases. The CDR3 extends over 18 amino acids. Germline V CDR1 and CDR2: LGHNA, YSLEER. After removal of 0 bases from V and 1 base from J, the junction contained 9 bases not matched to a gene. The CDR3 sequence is CASSQDRGRAKAKNIQYF. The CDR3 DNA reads TGCGCCAGCAGCCAAGATCGGGGGAGGGCCAAGGCCAAAAACATTCAGTACTTC.

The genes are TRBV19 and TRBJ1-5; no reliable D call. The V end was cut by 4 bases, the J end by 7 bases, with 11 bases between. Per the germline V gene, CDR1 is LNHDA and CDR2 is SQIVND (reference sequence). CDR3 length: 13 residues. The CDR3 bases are TGTGCCAGTAGTACCGACTCGGTCCAGCCCCAGCATTTT. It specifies CASSTDSVQPQHF.

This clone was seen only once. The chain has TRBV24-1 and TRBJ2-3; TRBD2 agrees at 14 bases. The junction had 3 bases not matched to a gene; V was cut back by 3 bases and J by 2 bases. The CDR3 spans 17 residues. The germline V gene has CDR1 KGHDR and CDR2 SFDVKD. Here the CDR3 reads CATSDRTSGGTTDTQYF. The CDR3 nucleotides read TGTGCCACCAGTGATCGGACTAGCGGGGGGACCACAGATACGCAGTATTTT.

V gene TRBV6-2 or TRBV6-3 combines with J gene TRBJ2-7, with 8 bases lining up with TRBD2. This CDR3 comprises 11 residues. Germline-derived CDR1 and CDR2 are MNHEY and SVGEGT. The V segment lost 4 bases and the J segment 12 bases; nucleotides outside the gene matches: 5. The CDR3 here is CASSFGRAPYF. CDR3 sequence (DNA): TGTGCCAGCAGTTTCGGGAGGGCACCGTACTTC.

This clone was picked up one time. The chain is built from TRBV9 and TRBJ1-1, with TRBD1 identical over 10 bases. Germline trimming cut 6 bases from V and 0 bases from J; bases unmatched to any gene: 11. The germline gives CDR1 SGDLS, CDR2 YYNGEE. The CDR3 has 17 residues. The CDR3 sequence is CASTSRDRGVVNTEAFF. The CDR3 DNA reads TGTGCCAGCACCTCTAGGGACAGGGGTGTTGTGAACACTGAAGCTTTCTTT.

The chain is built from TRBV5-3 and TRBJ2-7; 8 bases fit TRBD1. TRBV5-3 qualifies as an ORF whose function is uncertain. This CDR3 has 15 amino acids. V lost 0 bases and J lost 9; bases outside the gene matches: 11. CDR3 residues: CARSLDRQGRDGQYF. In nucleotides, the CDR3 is TGTGCCAGAAGCTTGGACAGACAGGGGCGAGACGGGCAGTACTTC.

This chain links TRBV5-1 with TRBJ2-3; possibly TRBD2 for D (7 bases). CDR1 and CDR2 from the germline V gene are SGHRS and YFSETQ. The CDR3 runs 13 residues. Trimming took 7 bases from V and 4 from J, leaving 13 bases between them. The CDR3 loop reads CASSWEGADTQYF. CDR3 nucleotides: TGCGCCAGCTCTTGGGAGGGGGCAGATACGCAGTATTTT.

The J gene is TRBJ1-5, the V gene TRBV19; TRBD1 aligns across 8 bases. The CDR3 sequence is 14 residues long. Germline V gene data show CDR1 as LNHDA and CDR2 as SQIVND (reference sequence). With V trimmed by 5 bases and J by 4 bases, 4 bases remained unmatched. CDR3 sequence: CASSPGTGNQPQHF. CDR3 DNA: TGTGCCAGTAGTCCCGGGACAGGTAATCAGCCCCAGCATTTT.

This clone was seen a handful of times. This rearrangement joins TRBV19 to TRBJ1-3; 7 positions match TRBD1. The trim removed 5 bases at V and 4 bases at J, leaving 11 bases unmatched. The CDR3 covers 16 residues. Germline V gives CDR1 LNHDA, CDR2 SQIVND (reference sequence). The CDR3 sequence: CASSPYRGSAGNTIYF. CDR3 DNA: TGTGCCAGTAGTCCGTACAGGGGATCTGCCGGAAACACCATATATTTT.

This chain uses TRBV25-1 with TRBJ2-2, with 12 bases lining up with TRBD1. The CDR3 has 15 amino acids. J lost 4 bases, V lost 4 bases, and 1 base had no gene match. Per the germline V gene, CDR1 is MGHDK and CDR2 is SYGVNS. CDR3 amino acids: CASSAGQGATGELFF. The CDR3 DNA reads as TGTGCCAGCAGTGCGGGACAGGGGGCCACCGGGGAGCTGTTTTTT.

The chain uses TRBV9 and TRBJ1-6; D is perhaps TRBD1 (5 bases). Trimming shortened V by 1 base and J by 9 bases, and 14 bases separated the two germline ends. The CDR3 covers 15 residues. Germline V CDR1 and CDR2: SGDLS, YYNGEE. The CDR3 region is CASSVSQGSGSPLHF. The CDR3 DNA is TGTGCCAGCAGCGTATCGCAGGGTAGCGGTTCACCCCTCCACTTT.

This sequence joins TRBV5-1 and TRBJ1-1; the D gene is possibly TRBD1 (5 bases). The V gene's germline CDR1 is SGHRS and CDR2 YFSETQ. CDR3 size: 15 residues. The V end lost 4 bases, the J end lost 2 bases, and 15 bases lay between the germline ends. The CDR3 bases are TGCGCCAGCAGCGTGGGACTCCGCAGTAACACTGAAGCTTTCTTT. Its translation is CASSVGLRSNTEAFF.

CDR3 nucleotide sequence: TGTGCCAGCAGTTGGGACTACCCTGGGCCACAGTATTTT. The encoded protein is CASSWDYPGPQYF. V and J are TRBV6-5 and TRBJ2-3, with 7 bases fitting TRBD2. The V and J ends lost 4 bases and 12 bases, in that order; junction bases with no gene match: 10. The germline V gene has CDR1 MNHEY and CDR2 SVGAGI. This CDR3 contains 13 residues.

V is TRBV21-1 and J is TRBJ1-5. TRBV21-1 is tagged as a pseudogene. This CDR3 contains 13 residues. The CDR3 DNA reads TGTGCCAGGTGGGAGGGGCCCAATCAGCCCCAGCATTTT. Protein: CARWEGPNQPQHF.

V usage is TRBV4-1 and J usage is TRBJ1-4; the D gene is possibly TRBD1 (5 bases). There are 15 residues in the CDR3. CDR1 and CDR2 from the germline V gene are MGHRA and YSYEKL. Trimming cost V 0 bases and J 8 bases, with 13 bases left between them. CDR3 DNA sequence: TGCGCCAGCAGCCAAGATCCGGGGGACGGAGAAAAACTGTTTTTT. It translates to CASSQDPGDGEKLFF.

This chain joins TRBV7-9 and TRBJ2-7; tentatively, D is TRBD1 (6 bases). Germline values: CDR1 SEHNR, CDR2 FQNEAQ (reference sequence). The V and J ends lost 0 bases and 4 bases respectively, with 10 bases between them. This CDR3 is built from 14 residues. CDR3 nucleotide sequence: TGTGCCAGCAGCTTAGCCGGACAGAGGTACGAGCAGTACTTC. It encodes CASSLAGQRYEQYF.